Following are 3 T cell receptor beta chains from one sample sequenced in a study of blood T cell repertoires in COVID-19. Some clones are missing from TCRdb's copy, which holds only in-frame ones; the method was immunoSEQ multiplex PCR. The data show fewer than 400,000 clones, 90% seen once. Sequencing was performed on PBMCs or T cells enriched from blood (not recorded which). The receptors were gathered from a woman aged 30 to 39 who had been exposed to COVID-19.

This chain joins TRBV29-1 and TRBJ1-2; TRBD1 matches at 12 bases. Per the germline V gene, CDR1 is SQVTM and CDR2 is ANQGSEA. V shed 6 bases and J 6 bases; nucleotides not matched to a gene: 5. This CDR3 contains 13 residues. The CDR3 DNA is TGCAGCGTAGGGGACAGGGGGCTAAATGGCTACACCTTC. Its translation: CSVGDRGLNGYTF.

The chain carries TRBV28 and TRBJ1-1, with TRBD1 identical over 8 bases. The CDR3 is made up of 17 amino acids. V lost 1 base to trimming and J lost 7 bases; unmatched junction nucleotides: 14. Germline CDR1 is MDHEN and CDR2 is SYDVKM. CDR3 region: CASSLYSSRQGINEAFF. The CDR3 nucleotides are TGTGCCAGCAGTTTATACTCCTCGAGACAGGGGATCAATGAAGCTTTCTTT.

V usage is TRBV19 and J usage is TRBJ2-2, with TRBD2 as a possible D gene (6 bases). The CDR3 has 14 residues. In germline, CDR1 is LNHDA, CDR2 SQIVND (reference sequence). V was clipped by 6 bases and J by 6 bases, with 14 bases between them. The CDR3 loop reads CASRAGTGAGELFF. The CDR3 bases are TGTGCCAGTAGGGCCGGGACGGGGGCCGGGGAGCTGTTTTTT.